A selection of T cell receptor beta chains follows, all from one sample in a study of a mutant IDH1 vaccine in newly diagnosed glioma. What these receptors recognize is not known. Using immunoSEQ multiplex PCR, the repertoire was profiled, and TCRdb retains in-frame clones only, with some absent. Of around 38,000 clones in the sample, about 79% were seen once. The sequences come from PBMCs, collected from a glioma patient whose treatment included an IDH1 peptide vaccine. Every receptor here comes from a man aged 30 to 39 with glioma. Each CDR3 is given with its conserved first and last residue. The D gene is left open where the match is weak. Size tells how often a clone was seen (once, few, many) or the class of an expanded clone, and some rows leave it out.

V gene	clone size	D gene	J gene	CDR3 protein	CDR3 DNA
TRBV14	NA	NA	TRBJ1-2	CASSQGISGSYGYTF	TGTGCCAGCAGCCAAGGGATTTCGGGGAGCTATGGCTACACCTTC
TRBV29-1	NA	TRBD1	TRBJ2-7	CSVTQGTGGSKAYEQYF	TGCAGCGTGACCCAAGGGACAGGGGGCTCAAAGGCCTACGAGCAGTACTTC
TRBV5-1	NA	TRBD2	TRBJ2-7	CASSPTLAGGTYEQYF	TGCGCCAGCAGCCCGACACTAGCGGGAGGCACCTACGAGCAGTACTTC
TRBV5-1	few	TRBD1	TRBJ2-7	CASSPAGRGTEQYF	TGCGCCAGCAGCCCGGCTGGCAGGGGGACCGAGCAGTACTTC
TRBV28	NA	NA	TRBJ2-3	CASTVLDTQYF	TGTGCCAGCACCGTGCTAGATACGCAGTATTTT
TRBV30	once	TRBD2	TRBJ2-1	CAWSPALTSRGNEQFF	TGTGCCTGGAGCCCTGCCTTGACTAGCAGAGGCAATGAGCAGTTCTTC
TRBV19	NA	TRBD1	TRBJ2-2	CASSAGTGGAIGNTGELFF	TGTGCCAGTAGCGCCGGGACAGGGGGCGCGATTGGGAACACCGGGGAGCTGTTTTTT
TRBV19	once	NA	TRBJ1-6	CASSTRGENSPLHF	TGTGCCAGTAGTACCAGGGGAGAAAATTCACCCCTCCACTTT
TRBV6-1	NA	NA	TRBJ1-4	CASSELWDSIGEKLFF	TGTGCCAGCAGTGAACTTTGGGATAGTATTGGGGAAAAACTGTTTTTT
TRBV6-1	once	NA	TRBJ1-1	CASSSREPQGAFF	TGTGCCAGCAGTAGCCGGGAACCCCAAGGAGCTTTCTTT
TRBV29-1	NA	NA	TRBJ1-3	CSVEGAGGGASGNTIYF	TGCAGCGTTGAGGGAGCTGGGGGGGGAGCCTCTGGAAACACCATATATTTT
TRBV4-1	NA	NA	TRBJ2-3	CASSPDPGPDTQYF	TGCGCCAGCAGCCCGGATCCCGGGCCAGATACGCAGTATTTT
TRBV7-9	once	NA	TRBJ1-2	CASSLVQGIYGYTF	TGTGCCAGCAGCTTAGTCCAGGGTATCTATGGCTACACCTTC
TRBV30	few	TRBD2	TRBJ2-2	CAWSALAKTGELFF	TGTGCCTGGAGTGCACTAGCGAAAACCGGGGAGCTGTTTTTT
TRBV2	NA	TRBD1	TRBJ1-4	CASSEAEGARGREKLFF	TGTGCCAGCAGTGAAGCGGAGGGGGCTAGAGGTCGAGAAAAACTGTTTTTT
TRBV19	few	TRBD1	TRBJ1-5	CASTGTGHYSNQPQHF	TGTGCCAGTACGGGGACAGGCCATTATAGCAATCAGCCCCAGCATTTT
TRBV12-5	NA	TRBD1	TRBJ2-1	CASGLGQGVRYNEQFF	TGTGCTAGTGGTTTGGGACAGGGGGTAAGGTACAATGAGCAGTTCTTC
TRBV7-9	NA	TRBD2	TRBJ2-7	CASSPSGAYYEQYF	TGTGCCAGCAGCCCTAGCGGAGCTTACTACGAGCAGTACTTC
TRBV18	once	TRBD1	TRBJ2-7	CASSPSGQGAYEQYF	TGTGCCAGCTCACCCTCGGGACAGGGGGCCTACGAGCAGTACTTC
TRBV19	NA	NA	TRBJ1-5	CASSGAGPNQPQHF	TGTGCCAGTAGCGGTGCAGGGCCCAATCAGCCCCAGCATTTT
TRBV7-2	once	NA	TRBJ2-5	CASSFGLRETQYF	TGTGCCAGCAGCTTTGGCCTTCGTGAGACCCAGTACTTC
TRBV25-1	NA	NA	TRBJ2-1	CASSDEAFNEQFF	TGTGCCAGCAGTGATGAGGCTTTCAATGAGCAGTTCTTC
TRBV7-6	NA	NA	TRBJ1-1	CASSLGQEGVEGAFF	TGTGCCAGCAGCTTAGGGCAGGAGGGGGTCGAGGGAGCTTTCTTT
TRBV25-1	once	TRBD1	TRBJ1-3	CASSLDRGQGNTIYF	TGTGCCAGCAGTCTTGACAGGGGGCAAGGAAACACCATATATTTT
TRBV7-2	once	NA	TRBJ1-1	CASSPRLGLNTEAFF	TGTGCCAGCAGCCCTAGATTAGGTCTGAACACTGAAGCTTTCTTT
TRBV10-3	NA	TRBD2	TRBJ2-1	CAISEIRGDYNEQFF	TGTGCCATCAGTGAAATCCGGGGGGACTACAATGAGCAGTTCTTC
TRBV20-1	once	NA	TRBJ2-7	CSAGIYEQYF	TGCAGTGCCGGGATCTACGAGCAGTACTTC